These 31 T cell receptor beta chains were sequenced from one sample in a study of control samples from healthy donors and cancer patients. Repertoires were generated with immunoSEQ multiplex PCR, while TCRdb's copy carries only in-frame clones and drops some. The data show 130,000 or so clones, 89% seen once. Sample: PBMCs. Receptors originate from a man aged 50 or older with head and neck cancer.

The CDR3, as DNA: TGTGCCAGTAAATCAGGGTCCGGCTCTGGAAACACCATATATTTT. It specifies CASKSGSGSGNTIYF. The rearrangement links TRBV2 to TRBJ1-3; D may be TRBD1 (5 bases). V was pared by 9 bases and J by 0 bases, with 15 bases between. The CDR3 covers 15 residues. Looked up from germline, CDR1 is SNHLY and CDR2 is FYNNEI.

This clone was observed a few times. V gene TRBV6-6 combines with J gene TRBJ2-1; possible D gene TRBD2, 6 bases. Trimming left V 4 bases short and J 2 bases short, with 9 bases between. CDR1 and CDR2 from the germline V gene are MNHNY and SVGAGI (reference sequence). The length of the CDR3 is 14 residues. The DNA for the CDR3 is TGTGCCAGCAGTTTAGCGGAAACCTACAATGAGCAGTTCTTC. Protein: CASSLAETYNEQFF.

The chain has TRBV30 and TRBJ1-4, with a possible D match to TRBD1 (5 bases). Germline V gene data show CDR1 as GTSNPN and CDR2 as SVGIG (reference sequence). The CDR3 consists of 13 residues. Trimming pared 4 bases from V and 7 bases from J, leaving 13 bases between. The CDR3 spells CAWKGQGGEKLFF. CDR3 nucleotide sequence: TGTGCCTGGAAAGGGCAGGGAGGTGAAAAACTGTTTTTT.

V gene TRBV4-1 combines with J gene TRBJ2-7, with D perhaps assigned TRBD1 or TRBD2 (5 bases each). Trimming took off 1 base at V and 6 bases at J, with 19 bases between the two ends. This CDR3 spans 16 amino acids. The germline V gene encodes CDR1 MGHRA and CDR2 YSYEKL. The CDR3 reads CASSQGGDQIRGEQYF. The CDR3, as DNA: TGCGCCAGCAGCCAAGGGGGAGACCAGATAAGGGGCGAGCAGTACTTC.

The chain employs TRBV20-1 and TRBJ1-2; TRBD1 matches 7 bases. CDR1 is DFQATT and CDR2 is SNEGSKA in the germline V gene (reference sequence). The CDR3 has 11 residues. V dropped 7 bases and J dropped 7; count of bases not matched to a gene: 6. In DNA form, the CDR3 reads TGCAGTGAGACAGGGCTTGGTGGCTACACCTTC. It is translated as CSETGLGGYTF.

The V call is TRBV6-1, the J call TRBJ2-3, with 10 bases identical to TRBD2. This CDR3 is 15 amino acids long. In germline, CDR1 is MNHNS, CDR2 SASEGT. Trimming cost V 3 bases and J 1 base; bases outside gene matches: 1. The CDR3 protein is CASSEGTSGTDTQYF. The CDR3 bases are TGTGCCAGCAGTGAGGGGACTAGCGGCACAGATACGCAGTATTTT.

The chain employs TRBV11-2 and TRBJ2-7; the D call may be TRBD1 or TRBD2 (5 bases each). The germline V and J ends were trimmed by 2 bases and 2 bases, with 19 bases remaining between them. The CDR3 length is 17 residues. Per germline, CDR1 SGHAT and CDR2 FQNNGV. The CDR3 here is CASSLIGTTLKPYEQYF. The CDR3, as DNA: TGTGCCAGCAGCTTAATAGGGACGACTTTGAAGCCCTACGAGCAGTACTTC.

This clone appeared a single time. V is TRBV27 and J is TRBJ1-1; D is unclear. CDR1 is MNHEY and CDR2 is SMNVEV in the germline V gene (reference sequence). The CDR3 runs to 14 residues. With 0 bases removed from V and 4 bases from J, the gap between germline ends came to 9 bases. The CDR3 DNA reads TGTGCCAGCAGTTTATCGTCGGTAGGCACTGAAGCTTTCTTT. Its protein is CASSLSSVGTEAFF.

The rearrangement joins TRBV18 to TRBJ1-1, with D hard to call. V lost 1 base and J 2 bases, leaving 11 bases between the germline ends. The germline CDR1 and CDR2 sequences are KGHSH and LQKENI. This CDR3 region has 15 residues. The CDR3: CASSPQETTNTEAFF. The CDR3 DNA reads as TGTGCCAGCTCACCACAAGAGACAACAAACACTGAAGCTTTCTTT.

This sequence joins TRBV6-5 and TRBJ2-5; D might be TRBD1 (5 bases). The germline V gene has CDR1 MNHEY and CDR2 SVGAGI. This CDR3 comprises 14 residues. Trimming left V 4 bases short and J 4 bases short, with 13 bases between. In DNA form, the CDR3 reads TGTGCCAGCAGTTCCAGGGTGCATCCAGAGACCCAGTACTTC. It specifies CASSSRVHPETQYF.

CDR3 DNA sequence: TGTGCCAGCAGCTTCCCCTCCGGGACAGGGAAATTGGACACTGAAGCTTTCTTT. This codes for CASSFPSGTGKLDTEAFF. The J gene is TRBJ1-1, the V gene TRBV27; 9 bases are a match to TRBD1. Trimming removed 6 bases from V and 3 bases from J; junction bases left unmatched: 17. The CDR3 loop spans 18 amino acids. Germline CDR1 and CDR2: MNHEY and SMNVEV (reference sequence).

The rearrangement joins TRBV2 to TRBJ2-7; the match to TRBD2 covers 14 bases. Germline assignment: CDR1 SNHLY and CDR2 FYNNEI. There are 16 residues in the CDR3. V dropped 6 bases and J dropped 6; count of bases not matched to a gene: 10. The CDR3 here is CASRRTSGGTLGEQYF. CDR3 coding DNA: TGTGCCAGCAGGCGGACTAGCGGGGGGACCCTAGGCGAGCAGTACTTC.

This clone was picked up one time. CDR3 bases: TGTGCCAGCAGTGACAGTGCGGGAGGGGCTGAGCAGTTCTTC. This encodes CASSDSAGGAEQFF. J is TRBJ2-1 and V is TRBV6-4, with TRBD2 matching 9 bases. Germline V lookup: CDR1 MRHNA, CDR2 SNTAGT. This CDR3 region has 14 residues. V lost 2 bases and J lost 9; bases outside the gene matches: 5.

V and J are TRBV19 and TRBJ2-3; tentative D call: TRBD2 (6 bases). V shed 5 bases and J shed 2 bases, with 14 bases lying between them. The germline gives CDR1 LNHDA, CDR2 SQIVND (reference sequence). The CDR3 consists of 15 residues. The DNA for the CDR3 is TGTGCCAGTAGTCGGGGTAGCGGAGTCACAGATACGCAGTATTTT. Protein: CASSRGSGVTDTQYF. The full variable domain, its missing parts supplied by reference TRBV19 and TRBJ2-3, is DGGITQSPKYLFRKEGQNVTLSCEQNLNHDAMYWYRQDPGQGLRLIYYSQIVNDFQKGDIAEGYSVSREKKESFPLTVTSAQKNPTAFYLCASSRGSGVTDTQYFGPGTRLTVL.

The rearrangement uses TRBV29-1 and TRBJ2-2, with 9 bases fitting TRBD1. The V and J ends lost 0 bases and 3 bases, in that order; junction bases with no gene match: 5. CDR1 is SQVTM, CDR2 ANQGSEA, per germline. CDR3 size: 16 residues. CDR3: CSVEDYRGLDTGELFF. Written as DNA, the CDR3 is TGCAGCGTTGAAGATTACAGGGGGCTTGACACCGGGGAGCTGTTTTTT.

This chain connects TRBV5-1 to TRBJ2-2; D is perhaps TRBD1 (5 bases). This CDR3 is built from 14 residues. CDR1 and CDR2 from the germline V gene are SGHRS and YFSETQ. V was trimmed by 5 bases and J by 4 bases, leaving 12 bases between them. In DNA form, the CDR3 reads TGCGCCAGCAGGACAGTCGGCAGCACCGGGGAGCTGTTTTTT. Translating it yields CASRTVGSTGELFF. The full variable domain, rest sourced from reference TRBV5-1 and TRBJ2-2, is KAGVTQTPRYLIKTRGQQVTLSCSPISGHRSVSWYQQTPGQGLQFLFEYFSETQRNKGNFPGRFSGRQFSNSRSEMNVSTLELGDSALYLCASRTVGSTGELFFGEGSRLTVL.

This clone was counted between two and nine times. V is TRBV5-4 and J is TRBJ2-1; TRBD2 might be the D (6 bases). Germline CDR1 reads SGHNT; CDR2 reads YYREEE (reference sequence). This CDR3 contains 14 residues. The V end was cut by 4 bases, the J end by 8 bases, with 16 bases between. Written as DNA, the CDR3 is TGTGCCAGCAGCCCAGAGGGACTCGAACATGAGCAGTTCTTC. Translated, it gives CASSPEGLEHEQFF.

J is TRBJ2-1 and V is TRBV6-5; D may be TRBD2 (5 bases). The CDR3 spans 13 residues. Germline CDR1 reads MNHEY; CDR2 reads SVGAGI. Trimming stripped 0 bases from V and 9 bases from J, with 9 bases between. CDR3 region: CASSYSRVTEQFF. The DNA for the CDR3 is TGTGCCAGCAGTTACTCGAGGGTTACTGAGCAGTTCTTC.

This clone was seen a handful of times. The chain employs TRBV21-1 and TRBJ1-5; the D segment call TRBD1 is taken from the table without a DNA check. TRBV21-1 is noted as a pseudogene. The CDR3 spans 14 residues. The CDR3 bases are TGTGCCAGCAGCAACTCAGGGATGGTTCAGCCCCAGCATTTT. Translating it yields CASSNSGMVQPQHF.

The V gene is TRBV6-5, the J gene TRBJ1-2, with no clear D. Germline loops: CDR1 MNHEY, CDR2 SVGAGI. With 0 bases removed from V and 0 bases from J, the gap between germline ends came to 8 bases. There are 15 residues in the CDR3. The CDR3 reads CASSYSQSPNYGYTF. The CDR3 DNA follows: TGTGCCAGCAGTTACTCTCAAAGCCCTAACTATGGCTACACCTTC.

This chain joins TRBV5-1 and TRBJ1-1, with a weak D call TRBD1 (6 bases). The CDR3 is made up of 11 amino acids. The V gene lost 7 bases and the J gene lost 5 bases, with 9 bases spanning the gap. Germline CDR1 reads SGHRS; CDR2 reads YFSETQ. CDR3 protein: CASQGRTEAFF. CDR3 in DNA: TGCGCCAGCCAGGGGAGAACTGAAGCTTTCTTT.

This chain joins TRBV2 and TRBJ2-1; tentatively, D is TRBD2 (7 bases). Germline CDR1 is SNHLY and CDR2 is FYNNEI. The CDR3 is made up of 15 amino acids. V was cut by 5 bases and J by 2 bases, with 13 bases left in between. CDR3 region: CASSPRGGAYNEQFF. The CDR3 nucleotides are TGTGCCAGCAGTCCGAGGGGGGGGGCCTACAATGAGCAGTTCTTC.

This clone was detected only once. The chain has TRBV7-9 and TRBJ2-1, with 10 positions matching TRBD1. Trimming took 5 bases from V and 9 from J; bases not matched to a gene: 7. The CDR3 contains 14 residues. Per the germline V gene, CDR1 is SEHNR and CDR2 is FQNEAQ (reference sequence). The CDR3 is CASSPGTGDREQFF. CDR3 nucleotides: TGTGCCAGCAGCCCCGGGACAGGGGACCGTGAGCAGTTCTTC.

J is TRBJ1-2 and V is TRBV6-6; D remains unclear. V lost 4 bases, J lost 6 bases, and 18 bases lay in between. Germline CDR1 MNHNY, CDR2 SVGAGI (reference sequence). This CDR3 comprises 15 residues. CDR3 nucleotide sequence: TGTGCCAGCAGTTTCCGCGGAGCCCCAGGAGATGGCTACACCTTC. This codes for CASSFRGAPGDGYTF.

The V gene is TRBV4-2, the J gene TRBJ1-1; 7 positions match TRBD1. The germline V gene has CDR1 LGHNA and CDR2 YNFKEQ. Trimming cost V 1 base and J 3 bases; bases outside gene matches: 8. The CDR3 is made up of 16 amino acids. CDR3 sequence: CASSQVFGQGDTEAFF. The DNA of the CDR3 is TGTGCCAGCAGCCAAGTATTCGGGCAGGGGGACACTGAAGCTTTCTTT.

The rearrangement joins TRBV30 to TRBJ2-7; D not resolved. Germline CDR1 GTSNPN, CDR2 SVGIG (reference sequence). The CDR3 extends over 11 amino acids. V was clipped by 1 base and J by 6 bases, with 7 bases between them. The CDR3 is CAWSARFEQYF. CDR3 coding DNA: TGTGCCTGGAGTGCCAGGTTCGAGCAGTACTTC.

The chain uses TRBV12-3 or TRBV12-4 and TRBJ2-2; D uncertain. The CDR3 has 13 amino acids. The V and J ends lost 7 bases and 3 bases respectively, with 9 bases between them. This chain's CDR3 is CASTPPDTGELFF. The DNA of the CDR3 is TGTGCCAGCACCCCCCCAGACACCGGGGAGCTGTTTTTT.

The J gene is TRBJ2-6, the V gene TRBV5-1; 9 positions agree with TRBD1. The germline V gene encodes CDR1 SGHRS and CDR2 YFSETQ. The CDR3 extends over 17 amino acids. Germline trimming cut 7 bases from V and 0 bases from J; bases unmatched to any gene: 8. The CDR3 coding sequence is TGCGCCAGCGAAGGGACAGGGCTCTCCTCTGGGGCCAACGTCCTGACTTTC. Translation: CASEGTGLSSGANVLTF.

CDR3 loop: CSVGPTGGTTDTQYF. CDR3 nucleotide sequence: TGCAGCGTAGGGCCGACAGGGGGAACCACAGATACGCAGTATTTT. J is TRBJ2-3 and V is TRBV29-1; TRBD1 aligns across 9 bases. The CDR3 has 15 amino acids. Unmatched junction bases numbered 9, after V lost 6 bases and J lost 2 bases. Germline loops: CDR1 SQVTM, CDR2 ANQGSEA.

The chain combines TRBV6-5 with TRBJ2-7, with D perhaps TRBD2 (6 bases). V dropped 8 bases and J dropped 4 bases, with 18 bases sitting between them. CDR1 and CDR2 (germline): MNHEY, SVGAGI. The CDR3 loop spans 14 amino acids. CDR3 amino acids: CASVSGEARYEQYF. The CDR3, as DNA: TGTGCCAGCGTTTCGGGGGAGGCTAGGTACGAGCAGTACTTC.

Concerning this clone itself: The sample contains more than one DNA sequence encoding this CDR3. This chain joins TRBV11-2 and TRBJ2-5, with D uncertain. Germline V gene sequence: CDR1 SGHAT, CDR2 FQNNGV. The CDR3 runs 12 residues. The V end was cut by 1 base, the J end by 4 bases, with 4 bases between. Here the CDR3 reads CASSLVGETQYF. DNA of the CDR3: TGTGCCAGCAGCTTAGTAGGAGAGACCCAGTACTTC.